The next 26 T cell receptor beta chains were all read from a single sample in a study of T cells after yellow fever vaccination. Using its own MiXCR run on the 5' RACE reads, TCRdb lists one record per CDR3 protein. This sample has around 400,000 distinct CDR3 sequences, with 11% found just once. The sample in question was PBMCs, obtained on the day of the first yellow fever vaccination. The receptors were gathered from a man between 18 and 29 years old who received the YFV17D yellow fever vaccine.

This chain uses TRBV27 with TRBJ2-7, with D perhaps TRBD2 (6 bases). There are 15 residues in the CDR3. Germline V lookup: CDR1 MNHEY, CDR2 SMNVEV (reference sequence). Trimming removed 0 bases from V and 5 bases from J, with 14 bases in between. Here the CDR3 DNA reads TGTGCCAGCAGTTTATCTCCCGGGGGTCGCCACGAGCAGTACGTC. This gives the protein CASSLSPGGRHEQYV.

This clonotype was detected a few times. V usage is TRBV9 and J usage is TRBJ2-2; D not certain. There are 15 residues in the CDR3. The ends were cut back, 4 bases at V and 6 bases at J, with 16 bases in the middle. Germline CDR1 is SGDLS and CDR2 is YYNGEE. In DNA, the CDR3 is TGTGCCAGCAGCCCCCGGACCCTTCGGCCCGGGGAGCTGTTTTTT. This gives the protein CASSPRTLRPGELFF.

This sequence joins TRBV12-3 or TRBV12-4 and TRBJ2-1; 9 nucleotides agree with TRBD2. V dropped 6 bases and J dropped 8; count of bases not matched to a gene: 8. This CDR3 spans 14 amino acids. CDR3 coding DNA: TGTGCCAGCAGGCTAGCGGGGCTTATTTATGAGCAGTTCTTC. Protein product: CASRLAGLIYEQFF.

This clonotype was seen only a few times. J is TRBJ2-6 and V is TRBV5-1; TRBD1 matches at 11 bases. V lost 1 base and J lost 1; bases outside the gene matches: 1. The CDR3 spans 17 residues. The germline V gene has CDR1 SGHRS and CDR2 YFSETQ. The CDR3 bases are TGCGCCAGCAGCTTGTGGGACAGGGGGTCTGGGGCCAACGTCCTGACTTTC. The encoded protein is CASSLWDRGSGANVLTF.

The V and J genes are TRBV3-1 and TRBJ1-1, with a possible D match to TRBD1 (5 bases). V lost 0 bases to trimming and J lost 4 bases, with 18 bases between them. There are 17 residues in the CDR3. The V gene's germline CDR1 is LGHDT and CDR2 YNNKEL (reference sequence). The CDR3 loop reads CASSQDLLLGRATEAFF. In DNA, the CDR3 is TGTGCCAGCAGCCAAGATCTTCTATTGGGGCGAGCCACTGAAGCTTTCTTT.

This clonotype was seen a few times. This chain links TRBV6-5 with TRBJ2-5, with 7 bases identical to TRBD2. Per the germline V gene, CDR1 is MNHEY and CDR2 is SVGAGI. V lost 0 bases to trimming and J lost 5 bases; unmatched junction nucleotides: 6. The CDR3 totals 15 residues. DNA of the CDR3: TGTGCCAGCAGTTACTCGAGACTAGCAATGGAGACCCAGTACTTC. Residues: CASSYSRLAMETQYF.

This clonotype has more than one count but fewer than ten. V and J are TRBV5-1 and TRBJ1-1; a weak D match, TRBD1 (6 bases). The length of the CDR3 is 16 residues. Trimming left V 1 base short and J 0 bases short, with 13 bases between. Germline CDR1 and CDR2: SGHRS and YFSETQ. In nucleotides, the CDR3 is TGCGCCAGCAGCTTGCTCGGCGGGGGGCTGAACACTGAAGCTTTCTTT. The encoded protein is CASSLLGGGLNTEAFF.

This chain uses TRBV6-5 with TRBJ2-2; the match to TRBD1 covers 8 bases. The CDR3 has 15 amino acids. With V trimmed by 4 bases and J by 7 bases, 8 bases remained unmatched. The germline V gene has CDR1 MNHEY and CDR2 SVGAGI. This CDR3 is CASSLIQGVGGELFF. As DNA, the CDR3 is TGTGCCAGCAGTTTGATACAGGGGGTAGGCGGGGAGCTGTTTTTT.

This clonotype was counted between two and nine times. This rearrangement joins TRBV5-1 to TRBJ1-6; TRBD1 is a possible D gene (6 bases). Trimming removed 2 bases at V and 11 bases at J, with 14 bases between. Germline V gene data show CDR1 as SGHRS and CDR2 as YFSETQ. The CDR3 is 14 residues long. DNA of the CDR3: TGCGCCAGCAGCTTCGACAGGTTTGAAACACCCCTCCACTTT. Residues: CASSFDRFETPLHF.

The chain is built from TRBV6-5 and TRBJ2-2, with 9 bases aligning to TRBD2. This CDR3 is built from 17 residues. The V gene end was trimmed by 2 bases and the J gene end by 11 bases; junction bases not matched to a gene: 15. From germline, CDR1 is MNHEY and CDR2 SVGAGI. This chain's CDR3 is CASSYSGGPGWARELFF. The DNA of the CDR3 is TGTGCCAGCAGTTACAGCGGGGGGCCAGGATGGGCACGCGAGCTGTTTTTT.

This clonotype turned up a few times. V usage is TRBV4-3 and J usage is TRBJ2-3; TRBD1 aligns across 8 bases. CDR1 is LGHNA and CDR2 is YSLEER in the germline V gene. V lost 4 bases and J lost 3; bases outside the gene matches: 6. CDR3 length: 15 amino acids. The CDR3 here is CASSLRDRTTDTQYF. Written as DNA, the CDR3 is TGCGCCAGCAGCCTACGGGACAGGACAACAGATACGCAGTATTTT.

The sample holds many counts of this clonotype. The genes are TRBV2 and TRBJ1-6, with D possibly TRBD1 on 5 matching bases. This CDR3 has 16 amino acids. From germline, CDR1 is SNHLY and CDR2 FYNNEI. Trimming cost V 1 base and J 10 bases, with 17 bases left between them. CDR3: CASSEGDPYLGSPLHF. The CDR3 DNA reads as TGTGCCAGCAGTGAAGGGGACCCCTATTTAGGCTCACCCCTCCACTTT.

In this sample, this clonotype turned up a few times. The rearrangement uses TRBV7-2 and TRBJ1-5; TRBD1 might be the D (5 bases). The CDR3 sequence is 15 residues long. The germline V gene encodes CDR1 SGHTA and CDR2 FQGNSA. V was trimmed by 5 bases and J by 4 bases, leaving 15 bases between them. Here the CDR3 reads CASSPSGLQNQPQHF. For the CDR3, the DNA is TGTGCCAGCAGCCCCTCGGGACTGCAGAATCAGCCCCAGCATTTT.

In its sample, this clonotype was seen a few times. The chain joins TRBV20-1 to TRBJ2-3; no clear D. V was clipped by 6 bases and J by 0 bases, with 7 bases between them. CDR3 length: 12 residues. The V gene's germline CDR1 is DFQATT and CDR2 SNEGSKA (reference sequence). CDR3 residues: CSALMSTDTQYF. The CDR3 DNA sequence: TGCAGTGCCTTGATGAGCACAGATACGCAGTATTTT.

This clonotype was seen a few times. This chain's CDR3 is CASSQEARDRVGSYEQYV. In DNA form, the CDR3 reads TGTGCCAGCAGCCAAGAAGCTCGGGACAGGGTTGGGTCCTACGAGCAGTACGTC. The chain employs TRBV3-1 and TRBJ2-7; 9 bases are a match to TRBD1. The CDR3 length is 18 residues. CDR1 LGHDT and CDR2 YNNKEL come from the germline V gene (reference sequence). Trimming removed 0 bases from V and 1 base from J; junction bases left unmatched: 10.

This clonotype was counted only a few times. CDR3 sequence (DNA): TGTGCCACTGGGGCCGGGACCAACTTAGGGAACACTGAAGCTTTCTTT. Translation: CATGAGTNLGNTEAFF. V is TRBV10-3 and J is TRBJ1-1; weak D call: TRBD1 (5 bases). CDR3 size: 16 residues. V was pared by 10 bases and J by 1 base, with 22 bases between. Germline values: CDR1 ENHRY, CDR2 SYGVKD.

The chain carries TRBV5-1 and TRBJ2-5, with 7 positions matching TRBD2. This CDR3 is 16 amino acids long. Germline trimming cut 4 bases from V and 1 base from J; bases unmatched to any gene: 10. Germline lookup yields CDR1 SGHRS and CDR2 YFSETQ. CDR3 in DNA: TGCGCCAGCAGCCCGGGAGGCGGGGACCCCCAAGAGACCCAGTACTTC. It specifies CASSPGGGDPQETQYF.

The rearrangement joins TRBV20-1 to TRBJ1-2; TRBD1 agrees at 9 bases. The V gene end was trimmed by 4 bases and the J gene end by 6 bases; junction bases not matched to a gene: 6. The V gene's germline CDR1 is DFQATT and CDR2 SNEGSKA (reference sequence). The CDR3 is 13 amino acids. CDR3 amino acids: CSATLTGGDGYTF. The CDR3 DNA sequence: TGCAGTGCTACCCTGACAGGGGGTGATGGCTACACCTTC.

This clonotype occurred a few times. The chain recombines TRBV7-9 with TRBJ2-7; 8 nucleotides align to TRBD2. CDR3 length equals 13 residues. Trimming cost V 5 bases and J 3 bases; bases outside gene matches: 3. Germline lookup yields CDR1 SEHNR and CDR2 FQNEAQ (reference sequence). CDR3 amino acids: CASSPRGGYEQYV. In DNA, the CDR3 is TGTGCCAGCAGCCCCCGGGGGGGCTACGAGCAGTACGTC.

This clonotype was picked up a small number of times. The DNA of the CDR3 is TGTGCCAGCAGCCCGCTTTCTCGCGGGGACCCCACCGGGGAGCTGTTTTTT. It codes for CASSPLSRGDPTGELFF. The chain is built from TRBV28 and TRBJ2-2; tentatively, D is TRBD2 (6 bases). The V gene lost 6 bases and the J gene lost 4 bases, with 21 bases spanning the gap. The CDR3 spans 17 residues. Germline assignment: CDR1 MDHEN and CDR2 SYDVKM. The complete variable domain, with remaining parts taken from reference TRBV28 and TRBJ2-2, reads DVKVTQSSRYLVKRTGEKVFLECVQDMDHENMFWYRQDPGLGLRLIYFSYDVKMKEKGDIPEGYSVSREKKERFSLILESASTNQTSMYLCASSPLSRGDPTGELFFGEGSRLTVL.

The chain uses TRBV7-9 and TRBJ1-3; D is perhaps TRBD1 (5 bases). The CDR3 spans 15 residues. V lost 0 bases, J lost 0 bases, and 6 bases lay in between. Germline lookup yields CDR1 SEHNR and CDR2 FQNEAQ (reference sequence). The CDR3 protein is CASSLAGASGNTIYF. DNA of the CDR3: TGTGCCAGCAGCTTAGCAGGGGCCTCTGGAAACACCATATATTTT. Combining the CDR3 with reference TRBV7-9 and TRBJ1-3 gives the whole variable domain DTGVSQNPRHKITKRGQNVTFRCDPISEHNRLYWYRQTLGQGPEFLTYFQNEAQLEKSRLLSDRFSAERPKGSFSTLEIQRTEQGDSAMYLCASSLAGASGNTIYFGEGSWLTVV.

V is TRBV7-2 and J is TRBJ2-7, with TRBD1 as a possible D gene (6 bases). Germline V gene sequence: CDR1 SGHTA, CDR2 FQGNSA. V lost 4 bases, J lost 5 bases, and 12 bases lay in between. CDR3 length equals 13 residues. Written as DNA, the CDR3 is TGTGCCAGCAGCTACAACAGGGTAAACGAGCAGTACTTC. It codes for CASSYNRVNEQYF. Together with reference TRBV7-2 and TRBJ2-7, the CDR3 gives the full variable domain: GAGVSQSPSNKVTEKGKDVELRCDPISGHTALYWYRQSLGQGLEFLIYFQGNSAPDKSGLPSDRFSAERTGGSVSTLTIQRTQQEDSAVYLCASSYNRVNEQYFGPGTRLTVT.

The chain carries TRBV6-2 or TRBV6-3 and TRBJ2-5; D remains unclear. Trimming cost V 7 bases and J 6 bases, with 12 bases left between them. Germline CDR1 MNHEY, CDR2 SVGEGT. This CDR3 is 12 amino acids long. The CDR3 bases are TGTGCCAGCAATACATCTGGAAAGACCCAGTACTTC. Amino acids: CASNTSGKTQYF.

The V call is TRBV3-1, the J call TRBJ2-1; maybe TRBD1 (6 bases). The germline CDR1 and CDR2 sequences are LGHDT and YNNKEL (reference sequence). This CDR3 contains 13 residues. V was shortened by 3 bases and J by 8 bases, with 11 bases between the two germline ends. The CDR3 DNA sequence: TGTGCCAGCAGCCACCGACCAGGGGATGAGCAGTTCTTC. Its protein is CASSHRPGDEQFF.

V is TRBV7-6 and J is TRBJ2-2; tentative D call: TRBD2 (6 bases). This CDR3 comprises 15 residues. Germline CDR1 SGHVS, CDR2 FNYEAQ. Trimming stripped 2 bases from V and 6 bases from J, with 13 bases between. The CDR3 bases are TGTGCCAGCAGCTTACCCTTTAGGAGGGCCGGGGAGCTGTTTTTT. Protein product: CASSLPFRRAGELFF. Supplemented by reference TRBV7-6 and TRBJ2-2, the full variable domain reads GAGVSQSPRYKVTKRGQDVALRCDPISGHVSLYWYRQALGQGPEFLTYFNYEAQQDKSGLPNDRFSAERPEGSISTLTIQRTEQRDSAMYRCASSLPFRRAGELFFGEGSRLTVL.

This chain links TRBV3-1 with TRBJ1-2, with 8 bases identical to TRBD1. Germline V CDR1 and CDR2: LGHDT, YNNKEL (reference sequence). CDR3 length: 14 residues. The junction had 8 bases not matched to a gene; V was cut back by 3 bases and J by 8 bases. In DNA, the CDR3 is TGTGCCAGCAGCCACGTACAGGGGGTGGGCGGCTACACCTTC. Protein: CASSHVQGVGGYTF.